The clone carrying this T cell receptor (beta chain) was detected only a few times. Here immunoSEQ multiplex PCR was the method, and the copy in TCRdb shows in-frame clones only, minus some. The data contain 5,000 to 7,000 clones, roughly 16% of them singletons. The data were taken from a study of tumour-infiltrating T cells in Burkitt lymphoma. Study information: Repertoire clonality predicted overall and progression-free survival.

This CDR3 is built from 15 residues. The germline CDR1 and CDR2 sequences are SGHTA and FQGNSA. Trimming removed 1 base at V and 2 bases at J, with 10 bases between. Sample: tumor tissue. This clonotype was obtained from a human donor with diffuse large B-cell lymphoma. The chain couples TRBV7-2 to TRBJ2-3; D uncertain. The CDR3 protein is CASSLGVAPTDTQYF. The CDR3 DNA reads TGTGCCAGCAGCTTAGGAGTAGCACCCACAGATACGCAGTATTTT.